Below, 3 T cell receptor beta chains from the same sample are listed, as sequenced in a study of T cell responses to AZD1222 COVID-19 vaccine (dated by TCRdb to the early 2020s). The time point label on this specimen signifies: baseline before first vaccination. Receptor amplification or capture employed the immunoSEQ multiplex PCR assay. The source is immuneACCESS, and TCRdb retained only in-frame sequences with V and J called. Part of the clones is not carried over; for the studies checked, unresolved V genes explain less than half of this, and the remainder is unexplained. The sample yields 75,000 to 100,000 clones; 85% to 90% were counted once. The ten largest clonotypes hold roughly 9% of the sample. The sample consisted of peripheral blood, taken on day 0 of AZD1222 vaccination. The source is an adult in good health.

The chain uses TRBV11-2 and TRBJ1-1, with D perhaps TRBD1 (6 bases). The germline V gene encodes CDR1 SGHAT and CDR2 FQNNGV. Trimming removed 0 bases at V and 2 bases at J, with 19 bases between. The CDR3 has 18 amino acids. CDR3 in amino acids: CASSLEARGTLYNTEAFF. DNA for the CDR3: TGTGCCAGCAGCTTAGAAGCTAGGGGGACACTCTATAACACTGAAGCTTTCTTT.

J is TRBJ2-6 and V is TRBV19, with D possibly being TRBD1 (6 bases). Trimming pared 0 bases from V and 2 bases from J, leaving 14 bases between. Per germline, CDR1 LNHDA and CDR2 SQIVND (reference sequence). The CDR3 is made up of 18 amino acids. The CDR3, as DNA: TGTGCCAGTAGTATAGAGGGGCTACAGGGTGCTGGGGCCAACGTCCTGACTTTC. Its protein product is CASSIEGLQGAGANVLTF.

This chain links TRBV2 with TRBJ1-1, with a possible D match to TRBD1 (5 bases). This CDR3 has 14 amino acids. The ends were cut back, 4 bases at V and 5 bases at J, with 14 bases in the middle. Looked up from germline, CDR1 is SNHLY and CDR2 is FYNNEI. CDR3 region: CASSVAGGGTEAFF. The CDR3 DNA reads TGTGCCAGCAGTGTAGCCGGGGGAGGGACTGAAGCTTTCTTT.